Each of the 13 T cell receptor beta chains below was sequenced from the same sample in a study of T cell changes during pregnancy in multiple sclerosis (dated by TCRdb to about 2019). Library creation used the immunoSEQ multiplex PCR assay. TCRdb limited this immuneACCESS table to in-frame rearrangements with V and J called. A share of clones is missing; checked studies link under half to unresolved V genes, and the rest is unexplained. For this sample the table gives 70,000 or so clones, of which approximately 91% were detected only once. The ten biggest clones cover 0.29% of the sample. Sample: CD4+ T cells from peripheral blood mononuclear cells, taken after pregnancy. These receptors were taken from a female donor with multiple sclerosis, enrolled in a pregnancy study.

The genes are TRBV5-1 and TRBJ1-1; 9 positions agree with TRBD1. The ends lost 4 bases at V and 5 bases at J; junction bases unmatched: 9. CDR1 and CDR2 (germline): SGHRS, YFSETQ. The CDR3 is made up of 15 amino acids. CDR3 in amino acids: CASSTTGTGRTEAFF. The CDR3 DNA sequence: TGCGCCAGCAGCACGACCGGGACAGGGAGGACTGAAGCTTTCTTT.

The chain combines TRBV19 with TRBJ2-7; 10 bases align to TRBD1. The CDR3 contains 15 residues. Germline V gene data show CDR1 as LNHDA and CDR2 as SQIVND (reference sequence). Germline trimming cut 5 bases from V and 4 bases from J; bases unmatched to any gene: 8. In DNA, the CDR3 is TGTGCCAGTAGTTCGCCAGACAGGGGGCAATACGAGCAGTACTTC. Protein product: CASSSPDRGQYEQYF. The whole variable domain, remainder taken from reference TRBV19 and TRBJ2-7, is DGGITQSPKYLFRKEGQNVTLSCEQNLNHDAMYWYRQDPGQGLRLIYYSQIVNDFQKGDIAEGYSVSREKKESFPLTVTSAQKNPTAFYLCASSSPDRGQYEQYFGPGTRLTVT.

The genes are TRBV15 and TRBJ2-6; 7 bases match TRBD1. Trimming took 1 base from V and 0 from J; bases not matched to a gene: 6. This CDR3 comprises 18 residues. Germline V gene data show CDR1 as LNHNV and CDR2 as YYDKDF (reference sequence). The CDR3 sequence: CATSRGDRYSSGANVLTF. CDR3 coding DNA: TGTGCCACCAGCAGAGGGGACAGATACAGCTCTGGGGCCAACGTCCTGACTTTC.

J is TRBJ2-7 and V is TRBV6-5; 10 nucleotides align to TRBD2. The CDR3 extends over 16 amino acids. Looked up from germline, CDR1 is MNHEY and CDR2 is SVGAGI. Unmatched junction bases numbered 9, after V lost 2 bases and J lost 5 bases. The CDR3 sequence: CASSYIPPGLAHEQYF. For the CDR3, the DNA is TGTGCCAGCAGTTACATTCCTCCGGGACTAGCGCACGAGCAGTACTTC.

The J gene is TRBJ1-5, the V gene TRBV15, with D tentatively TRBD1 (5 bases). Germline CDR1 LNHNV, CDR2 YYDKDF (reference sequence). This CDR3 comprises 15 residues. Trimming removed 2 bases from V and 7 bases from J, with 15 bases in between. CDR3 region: CATSRSNRFGQPQHF. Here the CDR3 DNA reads TGTGCCACCAGCAGATCGAACAGGTTTGGGCAGCCCCAGCATTTT.

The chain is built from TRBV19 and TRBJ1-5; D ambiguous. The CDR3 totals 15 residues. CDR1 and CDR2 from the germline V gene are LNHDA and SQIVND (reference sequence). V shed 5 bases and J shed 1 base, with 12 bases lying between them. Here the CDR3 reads CASSVGLRSNQPQHF. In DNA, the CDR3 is TGTGCCAGTAGTGTCGGACTGAGAAGCAATCAGCCCCAGCATTTT.

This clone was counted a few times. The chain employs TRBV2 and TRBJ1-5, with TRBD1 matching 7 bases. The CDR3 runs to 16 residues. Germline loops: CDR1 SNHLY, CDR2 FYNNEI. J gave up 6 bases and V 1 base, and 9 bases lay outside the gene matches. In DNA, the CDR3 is TGTGCCAGCAGTGAAGAACGGAACAGGGGTTCTCAGCCCCAGCATTTT. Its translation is CASSEERNRGSQPQHF.

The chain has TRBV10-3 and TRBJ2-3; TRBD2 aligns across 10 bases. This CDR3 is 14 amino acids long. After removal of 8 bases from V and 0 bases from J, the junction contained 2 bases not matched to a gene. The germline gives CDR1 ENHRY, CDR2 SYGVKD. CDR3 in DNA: TGTGCCATCGGACTAGCGGTAAGCACAGATACGCAGTATTTT. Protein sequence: CAIGLAVSTDTQYF.

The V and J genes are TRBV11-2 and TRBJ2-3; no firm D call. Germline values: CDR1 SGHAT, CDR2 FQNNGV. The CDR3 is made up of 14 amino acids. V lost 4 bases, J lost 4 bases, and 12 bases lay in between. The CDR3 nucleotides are TGTGCCAGCAGCTCTGGTAACCGGGCAGATACGCAGTATTTT. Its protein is CASSSGNRADTQYF.

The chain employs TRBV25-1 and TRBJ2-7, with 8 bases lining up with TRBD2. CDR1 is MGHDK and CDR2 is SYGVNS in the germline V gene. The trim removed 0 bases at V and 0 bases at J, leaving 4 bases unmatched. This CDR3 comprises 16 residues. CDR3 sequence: CASSEYSGGSSYEQYF. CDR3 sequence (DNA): TGTGCCAGCAGTGAATACTCGGGGGGGAGCTCCTACGAGCAGTACTTC.

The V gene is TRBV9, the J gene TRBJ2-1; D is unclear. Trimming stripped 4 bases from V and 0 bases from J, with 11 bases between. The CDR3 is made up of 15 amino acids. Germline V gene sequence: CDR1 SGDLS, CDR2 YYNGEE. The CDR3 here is CASSPSQNSYNEQFF. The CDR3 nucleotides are TGTGCCAGCAGCCCCTCACAGAACTCCTACAATGAGCAGTTCTTC.

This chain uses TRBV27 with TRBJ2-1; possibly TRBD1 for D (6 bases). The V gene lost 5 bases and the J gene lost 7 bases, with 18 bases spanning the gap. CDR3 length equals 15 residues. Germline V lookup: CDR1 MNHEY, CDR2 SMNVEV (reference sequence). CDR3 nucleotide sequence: TGTGCCAGCAGTCCCCTAGGCCCTAGGGGGAATGAGCAGTTCTTC. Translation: CASSPLGPRGNEQFF.

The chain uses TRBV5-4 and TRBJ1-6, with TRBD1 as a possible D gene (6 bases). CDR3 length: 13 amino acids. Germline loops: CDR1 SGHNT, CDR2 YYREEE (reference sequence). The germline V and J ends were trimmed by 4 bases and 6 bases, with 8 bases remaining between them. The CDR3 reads CASSPDSNSPLHF. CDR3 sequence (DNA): TGTGCCAGCAGCCCGGACAGTAATTCACCCCTCCACTTT.